These 12 T cell receptor beta chains originate from one sample sequenced in a study of blood T cell repertoires in COVID-19. Assay used: immunoSEQ multiplex PCR; TCRdb lists only in-frame clones, some missing. This sample carries 120,000 or so clones, 82% of them seen once, and the ten largest clones take about 5%. The sample consisted of peripheral blood. Receptors were obtained from a woman between 65 and 79 years old with acute or convalescent COVID-19.

The chain recombines TRBV11-3 with TRBJ2-5, with D maybe TRBD1 (6 bases). CDR1 is SGHNT, CDR2 YENEEA, per germline. V was shortened by 0 bases and J by 5 bases, with 10 bases between the two germline ends. This CDR3 spans 14 amino acids. CDR3 loop: CASSLDGDMETQYF. In DNA form, the CDR3 reads TGTGCCAGCAGCTTAGATGGGGACATGGAGACCCAGTACTTC.

The chain is built from TRBV19 and TRBJ2-1; D call uncertain. Germline assignment: CDR1 LNHDA and CDR2 SQIVND (reference sequence). The CDR3 has 13 amino acids. Trimming took off 1 base at V and 5 bases at J, with 6 bases between the two ends. The CDR3 protein is CASSIGRNNEQFF. CDR3 in DNA: TGTGCCAGTAGTATAGGTAGAAACAATGAGCAGTTCTTC.

The V and J genes are TRBV7-9 and TRBJ2-7; 7 nucleotides line up with TRBD1. The CDR3 runs 15 residues. The germline CDR1 and CDR2 sequences are SEHNR and FQNEAQ (reference sequence). Losses at the gene ends were 5 bases for V and 3 bases for J; bases not matched to a gene: 10. CDR3 in amino acids: CASSADRDGDYEQYF. DNA of the CDR3: TGTGCCAGCAGCGCAGACAGGGACGGAGACTACGAGCAGTACTTC.

This clone was recorded a few times. The J gene is TRBJ2-4, the V gene TRBV30; a possible D gene is TRBD1 (6 bases). Per the germline V gene, CDR1 is GTSNPN and CDR2 is SVGIG (reference sequence). The germline V and J ends were trimmed by 5 bases and 0 bases, with 14 bases remaining between them. The CDR3 is 15 amino acids. In DNA form, the CDR3 reads TGTGCCTGGGATAGGGGACACTTAGCCAAAAACATTCAGTACTTC. This encodes CAWDRGHLAKNIQYF.

CDR3 in DNA: TGTGCCTGGAGTAGGGGGAATGTAGGATCCGAGCAGTACGTC. This codes for CAWSRGNVGSEQYV. The chain combines TRBV30 with TRBJ2-7; possibly TRBD1 for D (6 bases). V lost 2 bases to trimming and J lost 6 bases, with 17 bases between them. The CDR3 runs 14 residues. Germline V lookup: CDR1 GTSNPN, CDR2 SVGIG (reference sequence).

The chain employs TRBV18 and TRBJ2-5; D call uncertain. The V end was cut by 0 bases, the J end by 3 bases, with 17 bases between. The V gene's germline CDR1 is KGHSH and CDR2 LQKENI. The length of the CDR3 is 17 residues. CDR3 DNA: TGTGCCAGCTCACCACCGCTTCTTGACAACATGAAAGAGACCCAGTACTTC. This translates into CASSPPLLDNMKETQYF.

This rearrangement joins TRBV5-6 to TRBJ2-5, with 11 bases that match TRBD2. This CDR3 has 15 amino acids. In germline, CDR1 is SGHDT, CDR2 YYEEEE. J was trimmed by 2 bases and V by 4 bases; bases with no gene match: 4. CDR3 region: CASSQLAGGQETQYF. CDR3 nucleotide sequence: TGTGCCAGCAGCCAGTTAGCGGGGGGGCAAGAGACCCAGTACTTC.

V and J are TRBV4-3 and TRBJ1-3; D may be TRBD1 (6 bases). Per germline, CDR1 LGHNA and CDR2 YSLEER. Trimming left V 0 bases short and J 2 bases short, with 11 bases between. The CDR3 is made up of 16 amino acids. The CDR3 region has the DNA TGCGCCAGCAGCCAAGAATTTCCAGGGGCTGGAAACACCATATATTTT. It encodes CASSQEFPGAGNTIYF.

The CDR3 nucleotides read TGTGCCAGCAGTTACACACTAGCGGGGGGGCGGGAGCTGTTTTTT. Protein product: CASSYTLAGGRELFF. The V call is TRBV6-5, the J call TRBJ2-2, with TRBD2 matching over 13 bases. CDR3 size: 15 residues. CDR1 MNHEY and CDR2 SVGAGI come from the germline V gene. Trimming at V came to 2 bases and at J to 9 bases, leaving 3 bases not matched to a gene.

Only a few counts were recorded for this clone. The chain employs TRBV6-5 and TRBJ1-4; TRBD1 might be the D (5 bases). Germline-derived CDR1 and CDR2 are MNHEY and SVGAGI. The CDR3 runs 14 residues. V was trimmed by 6 bases and J by 4 bases, leaving 12 bases between them. CDR3 protein: CASRTALHNEKLFF. CDR3 sequence (DNA): TGTGCCAGCAGGACAGCTCTCCATAATGAAAAACTGTTTTTT.

In regard to this clone: Other nucleotide sequences from this sample produce the same CDR3. The V and J genes are TRBV19 and TRBJ1-1; no clear D. Looked up from germline, CDR1 is LNHDA and CDR2 is SQIVND (reference sequence). This CDR3 is 13 amino acids long. The V end was cut by 3 bases, the J end by 2 bases, with 7 bases between. CDR3: CASSIGRNTEAFF. CDR3 DNA: TGTGCCAGTAGTATCGGTCGAAACACTGAAGCTTTCTTT.

This chain connects TRBV24-1 to TRBJ1-2; 11 bases match TRBD1. Germline V CDR1 and CDR2: KGHDR, SFDVKD. V lost 5 bases and J lost 7; bases outside the gene matches: 5. CDR3 length: 14 amino acids. CDR3 DNA sequence: TGTGCCACCAGTGTCGGGACAGGGGGAGGTGGCTACACCTTC. It is translated as CATSVGTGGGGYTF.